These 15 T cell receptor beta chains originate from one sample sequenced in a study of blood T cell repertoires in COVID-19. Here immunoSEQ multiplex PCR was the method, and the copy in TCRdb shows in-frame clones only, minus some. The repertoire holds approximately 250,000 clones, with approximately 89% as singletons. The sample taken for sequencing was PBMCs or T cells enriched from blood (not recorded which). Source of these receptors: a man aged 35 to 55 who had been exposed to COVID-19.

The chain couples TRBV12-5 to TRBJ2-1; 11 nucleotides match TRBD1. V lost 5 bases and J lost 6; bases outside the gene matches: 6. CDR3 length: 15 residues. Germline V lookup: CDR1 LGHNT, CDR2 FRNRAP. CDR3 region: CASGLGQGARNEQFF. CDR3 sequence (DNA): TGTGCTAGTGGTCTAGGACAGGGGGCGCGCAATGAGCAGTTCTTC. Drawing the rest from reference TRBV12-5 and TRBJ2-1, the complete variable domain is DARVTQTPRHKVTEMGQEVTMRCQPILGHNTVFWYRQTMMQGLELLAYFRNRAPLDDSGMPKDRFSAEMPDATLATLKIQPSEPRDSAVYFCASGLGQGARNEQFFGPGTRLTVL.

A note on this clone: A read error may account for a junction end that differs from germline. V is TRBV24-1 and J is TRBJ1-2; D is perhaps TRBD1 (6 bases). This CDR3 spans 13 amino acids. Germline V gene data show CDR1 as KGHDR and CDR2 as SFDVKD. The CDR3 sequence: CATSGGRNFNFIF. The CDR3 nucleotides read TGTGCCACGAGCGGGGGGCGGAACTTCAACTTTATCTTC.

The rearrangement joins TRBV28 to TRBJ2-7; D uncertain. The germline V and J ends were trimmed by 2 bases and 1 base, with 6 bases remaining between them. Looked up from germline, CDR1 is MDHEN and CDR2 is SYDVKM. The CDR3 totals 13 residues. The CDR3 protein is CASSLGRSYEQYF. The CDR3 DNA sequence: TGTGCCAGCAGTTTAGGGCGATCCTACGAGCAGTACTTC.

The chain carries TRBV10-3 and TRBJ2-1; D gene unclear. The CDR3 length is 11 residues. Germline values: CDR1 ENHRY, CDR2 SYGVKD. V lost 7 bases and J 5 bases, leaving 6 bases between the germline ends. The chain's CDR3 is CAITVNNEQFF. The CDR3 bases are TGTGCCATCACAGTGAACAATGAGCAGTTCTTC.

V and J are TRBV6-4 and TRBJ2-2; perhaps TRBD1 as D (6 bases). This CDR3 comprises 15 residues. With 4 bases removed from V and 3 bases from J, the gap between germline ends came to 12 bases. The germline V gene has CDR1 MRHNA and CDR2 SNTAGT. The DNA for the CDR3 is TGTGCCAGCAGTGTCTCGACAGGAGACACCGGGGAGCTGTTTTTT. The encoded protein is CASSVSTGDTGELFF.

V gene TRBV2 combines with J gene TRBJ2-7; 10 nucleotides agree with TRBD2. Germline trimming cut 8 bases from V and 6 bases from J; bases unmatched to any gene: 7. The CDR3 loop spans 13 amino acids. CDR1 is SNHLY and CDR2 is FYNNEI in the germline V gene. CDR3 amino acids: CASSSGRASEQYF. DNA for the CDR3: TGTGCCAGCTCGAGCGGGAGGGCTTCCGAGCAGTACTTC.

CDR3 sequence (DNA): TGTGCCAGCAGTTTATCTAGGCGGGGTCATTCCGCTGGCTACACCTTC. Protein: CASSLSRRGHSAGYTF. The gene calls are TRBV28 and TRBJ1-2; D not resolved. V lost 1 base to trimming and J lost 7 bases, with 19 bases between them. CDR1 is MDHEN and CDR2 is SYDVKM in the germline V gene. The CDR3 extends over 16 amino acids.

The chain carries TRBV6-5 and TRBJ2-2; no clear D. The V gene lost 7 bases and the J gene lost 2 bases, with 5 bases spanning the gap. The germline V gene encodes CDR1 MNHEY and CDR2 SVGAGI. This CDR3 is built from 12 residues. DNA for the CDR3: TGTGCCAGCACCCAAAACACCGGGGAGCTGTTTTTT. Its protein product is CASTQNTGELFF.

Only one count was recorded for this clone. The chain recombines TRBV15 with TRBJ2-3; 11 nucleotides align to TRBD2. Trimming removed 4 bases from V and 4 bases from J; junction bases left unmatched: 10. The CDR3 runs 17 residues. CDR1 and CDR2 (germline): LNHNV, YYDKDF (reference sequence). For the CDR3, the DNA is TGTGCCACCAGCAACGACCTGACTAGCGGGACCGCAGATACGCAGTATTTT. Its protein is CATSNDLTSGTADTQYF.

CDR3 nucleotides: TGTGCCAGCACCAGTACATTGAACACTGAAGCTTTCTTT. Translating it yields CASTSTLNTEAFF. The chain carries TRBV9 and TRBJ1-1, with D uncertain. This CDR3 contains 13 residues. CDR1 is SGDLS, CDR2 YYNGEE, per germline. Trimming cost V 6 bases and J 0 bases, with 9 bases left between them.

The chain combines TRBV11-3 with TRBJ2-1, with 8 nucleotides matching TRBD1. The germline gives CDR1 SGHNT, CDR2 YENEEA. With V trimmed by 0 bases and J by 3 bases, 4 bases remained unmatched. The CDR3 has 16 amino acids. The CDR3, as DNA: TGTGCCAGCAGCTTAGATTTAACAGGGGGCTACAATGAGCAGTTCTTC. Translation gives CASSLDLTGGYNEQFF.

V is TRBV10-3 and J is TRBJ2-2, with 8 bases that match TRBD2. V was clipped by 10 bases and J by 5 bases; unmatched bases: 15. The CDR3 is made up of 16 amino acids. Germline V gene lookup returns CDR1 ENHRY and CDR2 SYGVKD. CDR3 sequence (DNA): TGTGCCACCTACCCTGGGACTAGTTCGGAGACCGGGGAGCTGTTTTTT. This encodes CATYPGTSSETGELFF.

J is TRBJ2-1 and V is TRBV5-4, with a weak D call TRBD2 (5 bases). The CDR3 has 16 amino acids. V lost 4 bases and J lost 0, with 14 bases in between. CDR1 and CDR2 (germline): SGHNT, YYREEE (reference sequence). The CDR3 DNA reads as TGTGCCAGCAGCCCAACACTAGAAAGCTCCTACAATGAGCAGTTCTTC. It specifies CASSPTLESSYNEQFF.

The count of this clone is one. V and J are TRBV15 and TRBJ2-2, with TRBD2 matching 7 bases. V shed 3 bases, J shed 4 bases, and the junction held 11 bases outside the gene matches. CDR3 length: 17 amino acids. Germline loops: CDR1 LNHNV, CDR2 YYDKDF (reference sequence). CDR3 sequence (DNA): TGTGCCACCAGCAGGCAAAAGGGAGGGCCGTTCACCGGGGAGCTGTTTTTT. Translating gives CATSRQKGGPFTGELFF.

DNA for the CDR3: TGTGCCAGCAGCTTGGCTAGGGAGGGAGGATCCGAGCAGTACTTC. This codes for CASSLAREGGSEQYF. V usage is TRBV5-4 and J usage is TRBJ2-7; 7 positions agree with TRBD2. The CDR3 totals 15 residues. The junction had 9 bases not matched to a gene; V was cut back by 0 bases and J by 6 bases. In germline, CDR1 is SGHNT, CDR2 YYREEE (reference sequence).